This T cell receptor (beta chain) was obtained from a study of blood T cell repertoires in COVID-19 (dated by TCRdb to about 2020). Broadly, across the study: Samples covering the acute and convalescent phases of COVID-19 were provided by collaborators in the United States, Italy and Spain. The prospective study material was composed of cDNA or gDNA derived from T cells, B-cell-depleted T cells, or PBMCs. Deeply sampled blood TCRbeta repertoires from subjects exposed to, actively infected with, or recovered from COVID-19 were included in the dataset. A freely available public database, intended as a resource for researchers studying the immune response to SARS-CoV-2, is where the repertoires were released. The samples were drawn from two sources: the first 160 participants of the ongoing ImmuneRACE study, and over 1,000 subjects contributed by 6 global collaborators. Nearly every sample came with metadata listing a de-identified subject ID, COVID-19 status, age in years and sex. Where HLA class I and class II types were available, the types were taken from metadata supplied by the sample provider, not from assay-based typing. Overall study outcomes, separate from this receptor: The quantity of clinical and demographic metadata differed by source and by participant and was supplied without curation.

At one collaborating source in Seattle, patients were enrolled during active infection and were followed longitudinally through the course of disease. Each collaborating institution followed its own protocols to collect whole blood in K2EDTA tubes. For TCRbeta analysis, collaborator samples were shipped as frozen whole blood, as isolated PBMCs, or as DNA extracted from either sample type. In the case of this clone: Its antigen target is currently unknown. No clone much larger than this one lies a single base away; base qualities are absent.

TCRbeta CDR3 regions were amplified from genomic DNA using the immunoSEQ Assay, a bias-controlled multiplex PCR. Per the authors' processing: The number of nucleated cells in each sample was estimated by amplification of reference gene primers within the assay. To quantify the absolute abundance of each unique TCRbeta CDR3 rearrangement, sequence reads were collapsed and filtered. For each sample, productive Simpson clonality was calculated as the square root of Simpson's diversity index over productive rearrangements. Imported from immuneACCESS, the table was reduced by TCRdb to in-frame sequences with V and J called. These copies leave out some clones; in studies compared against another copy, an unresolved V gene accounts for under half, and the cause of the remainder is not known. D and trimming were read from the DNA, whereas the V and J calls and clone size are those reported in that table. Recorded for this sample are around 310,000 clones; roughly 90% of them occurred a single time. In total, the top ten clones hold around 0.98% of the sample.

From the germline V gene, CDR1 is MNHEY and CDR2 is SVGAGI. Its CDR3 holds 13 amino acids, cysteine through phenylalanine. Just the 39-base CDR3 DNA is kept, in frame starting at base 1. The chain links TRBV6-5 with TRBJ1-1; TRBD1 could be the D gene, as 6 bases match. Material: peripheral blood. This TCR was sampled from a woman in her 40s with COVID-19, enrolled during active disease. DNA sequence: TGTGCGACTACAGGGATTAGGAACACTGAAGCTTTCTTT. This translates into CATTGIRNTEAFF.